A single sample gave rise to the 7 T cell receptor beta chains below, sequenced in a study of CD8+CD57+ T cells in acquired aplastic anemia. Profiles of TCR beta VDJ and CDR3 were generated from a genomic DNA template. TCRdb fed the reads into MiXCR, producing one record per CDR3 protein. The sample includes 90,000 to 120,000 distinct CDR3 sequences, 50% to 65% of them seen just once. The sample consisted of sorted CD4+, CD8+, or CD8+CD57+ T cells (not recorded which) from PBMCs. The receptors were gathered from a human donor in good health, serving as a control.

This clonotype has at least ten counts. This chain connects TRBV7-6 to TRBJ1-5; no clear D. Trimming stripped 1 base from V and 1 base from J, with 2 bases between. The germline gives CDR1 SGHVS, CDR2 FNYEAQ. CDR3 size: 13 residues. CDR3 nucleotide sequence: TGTGCCAGCAGCTTAGAAAGCAATCAGCCCCAGCATTTT. Amino acid sequence: CASSLESNQPQHF.

The chain is built from TRBV29-1 and TRBJ1-1; D is ambiguous. Trimming took 5 bases from V and 0 from J, leaving 10 bases between them. Germline values: CDR1 SQVTM, CDR2 ANQGSEA. The length of the CDR3 is 13 residues. As DNA, the CDR3 is TGCAGCGTTTCCCCCAGGATGAACACTGAAGCTTTCTTT. Translation gives CSVSPRMNTEAFF. Filled out from reference TRBV29-1 and TRBJ1-1, the complete variable domain reads SAVISQKPSRDICQRGTSLTIQCQVDSQVTMMFWYRQQPGQSLTLIATANQGSEATYESGFVIDKFPISRPNLTFSTLTVSNMSPEDSSIYLCSVSPRMNTEAFFGQGTRLTVV.

This clonotype was recorded at least ten times. Written as DNA, the CDR3 is TGTGCCAGCTCACCTGGGATGAACACTGAAGCTTTCTTT. Residues: CASSPGMNTEAFF. The V gene is TRBV9, the J gene TRBJ1-1; D remains unclear. This CDR3 is built from 13 residues. Germline CDR1 is SGDLS and CDR2 is YYNGEE. With 7 bases removed from V and 0 bases from J, the gap between germline ends came to 10 bases. The variable domain in full, with the rest retrieved from reference TRBV9 and TRBJ1-1, is DSGVTQTPKHLITATGQRVTLRCSPRSGDLSVYWYQQSLDQGLQFLIQYYNGEERAKGNILERFSAQQFPDLHSELNLSSLELGDSALYFCASSPGMNTEAFFGQGTRLTVV.

The chain uses TRBV14 and TRBJ2-7; no firm D call. Trimming took 5 bases from V and 2 from J, leaving 1 base between them. CDR1 SGHDN and CDR2 FVKESK come from the germline V gene. This CDR3 has 10 amino acids. The CDR3 nucleotides read TGTGCCAGCAGCACCTACGAGCAGTACTTC. Residues: CASSTYEQYF.

The chain carries TRBV20-1 and TRBJ2-1; 8 nucleotides align to TRBD2. The ends lost 1 base at V and 7 bases at J; junction bases unmatched: 12. The CDR3 has 16 residues. Germline lookup yields CDR1 DFQATT and CDR2 SNEGSKA (reference sequence). The CDR3, as DNA: TGCAGTGCTAGAGTGGTTAGCGGGAATGCGGTGAATGAGCAGTTCTTC. Protein: CSARVVSGNAVNEQFF.

This clonotype was recorded at least ten times. The chain couples TRBV5-6 to TRBJ1-4; 8 bases are shared with TRBD1. The CDR3 has 14 residues. V lost 3 bases to trimming and J lost 7 bases; unmatched junction nucleotides: 5. CDR1 is SGHDT and CDR2 is YYEEEE in the germline V gene. CDR3 region: CASSYGTGAEKLFF. The CDR3 nucleotides read TGTGCCAGCAGCTACGGGACAGGCGCTGAAAAACTGTTTTTT.

This clonotype was seen ten or more times. Being one base from a much bigger clone, this may be a read error. V and J are TRBV15 and TRBJ1-5; TRBD1 might be the D (5 bases). The CDR3 totals 15 residues. Looked up from germline, CDR1 is LNHNV and CDR2 is YYDKDF (reference sequence). CDR3 sequence: CATSRDLGGNQLQHF. The CDR3 DNA follows: TGTGCCACCAGCAGAGATCTGGGGGGGAATCAGCTCCAGCATTTT.